The sequence of this T cell receptor (beta chain) was determined in a study of T cells in tuberculosis. At the level of the study: The T cells targeted glucose monomycolate, a mycobacterial lipid, via CD1B.

On average around 95,000 T cells per donor were immunosequenced. The method was immunoSEQ multiplex PCR; TCRdb's version includes in-frame clones alone and lacks a portion of them. Counted here are some 25,000 clones, roughly 95% occurring once; the ten biggest clones make up 9% to 9.5%. Study results and limitations: Smaller distances to GMM-specific TCRs suggested their expansion in active tuberculosis. Active tuberculosis cases were adults; controls were adolescents.

Details on this clone: Antigen specificity is unknown.

The specimen sequenced was PBMCs. The sequence was obtained from a donor between 10 and 29 years old with latent tuberculosis or without tuberculosis infection.

The CDR3 region is CASSKVWGDRDNQPQHF. Here the CDR3 DNA reads TGTGCCAGCAGCAAAGTGTGGGGGGACCGGGATAATCAGCCCCAGCATTTT. The chain recombines TRBV21-1 with TRBJ1-5. TRBV21-1 is deemed a pseudogene. The CDR3 contains 17 residues.